Below are 13 T cell receptor beta chains sequenced from a single sample in a study of Ad26.COV2.S vaccination and SARS-CoV-2 variants. Treatment noted: roughly 19 received Ad26.COV2.S at low or high dose, single or two shots; about five received placebo; per-sample allocation not given. On day 63 after the first injection, vaccine and placebo recipients gave samples. Profiled with immunoSEQ multiplex PCR; TCRdb holds only in-frame clones, not every one. The sample contains 350,000 to 500,000 clones, about 88% of which appear only once. The sequencing here drew on peripheral blood, taken in a trial of Ad26.COV2.S vaccine versus placebo. The receptors come from a person between 18 and 65 years old who received the Ad26.COV2.S COVID-19 vaccine or a placebo.

V is TRBV9 and J is TRBJ2-3; D uncertain. Trimming removed 3 bases at V and 9 bases at J, with 5 bases between. The germline CDR1 and CDR2 sequences are SGDLS and YYNGEE. The CDR3 covers 10 residues. The CDR3 nucleotides are TGTGCCAGCAGCGGAGAAACGCAGTATTTT. It codes for CASSGETQYF.

V is TRBV10-3 and J is TRBJ1-1; unclear D gene. The V gene lost 2 bases and the J gene lost 6 bases, with 13 bases spanning the gap. From germline, CDR1 is ENHRY and CDR2 SYGVKD. This CDR3 has 14 amino acids. In nucleotides, the CDR3 is TGTGCCATCAGTGAGATCGAGGGTGTCTCTGAAGCTTTCTTT. Its protein is CAISEIEGVSEAFF.

The V gene is TRBV9, the J gene TRBJ1-2; D remains ambiguous. V lost 4 bases, J lost 6 bases, and 16 bases lay in between. Germline-derived CDR1 and CDR2 are SGDLS and YYNGEE. The CDR3 has 14 residues. This CDR3 is CASSMDGPMDGYTF. The CDR3 bases are TGTGCCAGCAGCATGGACGGACCTATGGATGGCTACACCTTC.

This clone was observed a handful of times. The chain carries TRBV30 and TRBJ2-7; D is ambiguous. This CDR3 region has 15 residues. V was clipped by 1 base and J by 5 bases, with 18 bases between them. Germline assignment: CDR1 GTSNPN and CDR2 SVGIG (reference sequence). The CDR3 DNA follows: TGTGCCTGGAGTGCCCCCGATTTGAGTGTCCACGAGCAGTACTTC. Translated: CAWSAPDLSVHEQYF.

The V gene is TRBV27, the J gene TRBJ1-1, with TRBD1 identical over 7 bases. This CDR3 spans 13 amino acids. The V and J ends lost 8 bases and 4 bases, in that order; junction bases with no gene match: 7. Per germline, CDR1 MNHEY and CDR2 SMNVEV (reference sequence). CDR3 sequence (DNA): TGTGCCAGCGGAGAGACAGGGTTCACTGAAGCTTTCTTT. Protein product: CASGETGFTEAFF.

The CDR3 DNA sequence: TGTGCCAGCAGTTTAGGGGGACCCGGGGCCCTCCCTTACAATGAGCAGTTCTTC. Protein product: CASSLGGPGALPYNEQFF. This chain uses TRBV28 with TRBJ2-1; D possibly uses TRBD1 or TRBD2 (5 bases each). The CDR3 length is 18 residues. Germline-derived CDR1 and CDR2 are MDHEN and SYDVKM. V lost 2 bases and J lost 4, with 21 bases in between.

J is TRBJ2-1 and V is TRBV9; 8 bases line up with TRBD2. Germline lookup yields CDR1 SGDLS and CDR2 YYNGEE. The CDR3 consists of 17 residues. Germline trimming cut 0 bases from V and 0 bases from J; bases unmatched to any gene: 5. This CDR3 reads CASSVGSGTPSYNEQFF. CDR3 in DNA: TGTGCCAGCAGCGTAGGTAGCGGGACTCCCTCCTACAATGAGCAGTTCTTC.

The chain links TRBV5-1 to TRBJ2-6, with 8 bases aligning to TRBD1. Germline CDR1 is SGHRS and CDR2 is YFSETQ. Trimming cost V 2 bases and J 0 bases; bases outside gene matches: 4. The CDR3 totals 17 residues. The CDR3, as DNA: TGCGCCAGCAGCTTTAGGACAGGGAACTCTGGGGCCAACGTCCTGACTTTC. Translation gives CASSFRTGNSGANVLTF.

The V gene is TRBV4-3, the J gene TRBJ1-5; D is undetermined. The CDR3 loop spans 14 amino acids. Trimming took off 0 bases at V and 5 bases at J, with 8 bases between the two ends. CDR1 LGHNA and CDR2 YSLEER come from the germline V gene. This CDR3 reads CASSQETQYQPQHF. CDR3 bases: TGCGCCAGCAGCCAAGAGACGCAGTATCAGCCCCAGCATTTT.

V and J are TRBV7-8 and TRBJ1-1; 7 bases match TRBD1. The CDR3 sequence is 14 residues long. The germline CDR1 and CDR2 sequences are SGHVS and FQNEAQ. With V trimmed by 3 bases and J by 7 bases, 8 bases remained unmatched. CDR3 loop: CASSFRTQGVEAFF. The CDR3 DNA sequence: TGTGCCAGCAGCTTCCGAACCCAGGGGGTTGAAGCTTTCTTT.

The chain carries TRBV11-3 and TRBJ2-5, with D maybe TRBD2 (7 bases). Germline CDR1 reads SGHNT; CDR2 reads YENEEA. V dropped 4 bases and J dropped 5 bases, with 17 bases sitting between them. The CDR3 extends over 15 amino acids. The CDR3 protein is CASSSGGGERETQYF. As DNA, the CDR3 is TGTGCCAGCAGCTCTGGGGGGGGCGAGAGGGAGACCCAGTACTTC.

This clone was counted a few times. This rearrangement joins TRBV5-4 to TRBJ1-6; the D is unclear. CDR1 is SGHNT and CDR2 is YYREEE in the germline V gene (reference sequence). V gave up 3 bases and J gave up 12 bases, with 10 bases separating them. The CDR3 consists of 12 residues. The CDR3 coding sequence is TGTGCCAGCAGCTCCGCCCGGGGACCCCTCCACTTT. It translates to CASSSARGPLHF. The complete variable domain, with remaining parts taken from reference TRBV5-4 and TRBJ1-6, reads ETGVTQSPTHLIKTRGQQVTLRCSSQSGHNTVSWYQQALGQGPQFIFQYYREEENGRGNFPPRFSGLQFPNYSSELNVNALELDDSALYLCASSSARGPLHFGNGTRLTVT.

This chain connects TRBV7-2 to TRBJ1-5; D is uncertain. The ends were cut back, 2 bases at V and 7 bases at J, with 9 bases in the middle. Germline V gene lookup returns CDR1 SGHTA and CDR2 FQGNSA. The CDR3 is 13 amino acids. CDR3 protein: CASSLFAAQPQHF. The CDR3 coding sequence is TGTGCCAGCAGCTTATTTGCGGCCCAGCCCCAGCATTTT.